One and the same sample provided the 14 T cell receptor beta chains below, sequenced in a study of CD8+ T cells in alopecia areata. Reverse transcribed after extraction, RNA yielded cDNA as the sequencing template. TCRdb keeps only in-frame clones here, not all; method: immunoSEQ multiplex PCR. The sample yields thousands of clones, over 60% seen once. Sample treatment: oral pan-JAK inhibitor, 5-10 mg twice daily. Both peripheral blood and punch biopsies of lesional scalp skin were obtained from patients who had alopecia areata. The sample consisted of skin, taken at week 24, from a patient treated with tofacitinib. These TCRs come from a human donor with alopecia areata.

This clone was observed a single time. This chain connects TRBV5-1 to TRBJ1-1, with D unresolved. The V end was cut by 0 bases, the J end by 3 bases, with 9 bases between. This CDR3 comprises 14 residues. The germline V gene encodes CDR1 SGHRS and CDR2 YFSETQ. CDR3 region: CASSLGWGYTEAFF. The CDR3 DNA reads as TGCGCCAGCAGCTTGGGTTGGGGTTACACTGAAGCTTTCTTT.

CDR3 in amino acids: CASSPPGLAGGAAQTQYF. CDR3 coding DNA: TGTGCCAGCAGCCCCCCGGGACTAGCGGGGGGCGCGGCCCAGACCCAGTACTTC. The chain combines TRBV7-2 with TRBJ2-5; 15 bases agree with TRBD2. The V gene's germline CDR1 is SGHTA and CDR2 FQGNSA. The CDR3 sequence is 18 residues long. Trimming took 5 bases from V and 6 from J; bases not matched to a gene: 13.

The V gene is TRBV7-8, the J gene TRBJ1-2; D not resolved. The V gene lost 1 base and the J gene lost 2 bases, with 8 bases spanning the gap. The CDR3 runs 14 residues. The V gene's germline CDR1 is SGHVS and CDR2 FQNEAQ. CDR3 sequence (DNA): TGTGCCAGCAGCTTAGATTGGCGGAACTATGGCTACACCTTC. It codes for CASSLDWRNYGYTF.

The chain is built from TRBV30 and TRBJ2-5, with TRBD1 matching 8 bases. The CDR3 loop spans 14 amino acids. The trim removed 0 bases at V and 1 base at J, leaving 1 base unmatched. Germline V gene data show CDR1 as GTSNPN and CDR2 as SVGIG (reference sequence). This chain's CDR3 is CAWSVTGGQETQYF. CDR3 nucleotides: TGTGCCTGGAGTGTAACAGGGGGCCAAGAGACCCAGTACTTC.

This sequence joins TRBV4-1 and TRBJ2-7, with 8 bases identical to TRBD1. After removal of 0 bases from V and 5 bases from J, the junction contained 9 bases not matched to a gene. Germline V lookup: CDR1 MGHRA, CDR2 YSYEKL. This CDR3 has 16 residues. CDR3: CASSQDPGQGSHEQYF. The CDR3 DNA follows: TGCGCCAGCAGCCAAGATCCCGGACAGGGTAGCCACGAGCAGTACTTC.

In this sample, this clone turned up a few times. This chain links TRBV11-2 with TRBJ2-6; a possible D gene is TRBD2 (6 bases). The CDR3 runs to 17 residues. V was pared by 5 bases and J by 4 bases, with 18 bases between. Per the germline V gene, CDR1 is SGHAT and CDR2 is FQNNGV. CDR3 region: CASSQGLWDEGANVLTF. CDR3 DNA sequence: TGTGCCAGCAGCCAGGGACTCTGGGACGAGGGGGCCAACGTCCTGACTTTC.

A word on this clone: The junction does not match germline at one end; this may be a read error. The CDR3 is CASSAGTSGGHSF. DNA for the CDR3: TGTGCCAGCAGTGCCGGGACTAGCGGGGGCCATTCATTC. The rearrangement links TRBV6-1 to TRBJ2-7; 14 bases align to TRBD2. Germline loops: CDR1 MNHNS, CDR2 SASEGT. This CDR3 region has 13 residues.

This clone has just a few counts. The rearrangement joins TRBV4-1 to TRBJ2-3; D is tentatively TRBD1 or TRBD2 (7 bases each). Germline CDR1 is MGHRA and CDR2 is YSYEKL. The CDR3 loop spans 13 amino acids. V was pared by 10 bases and J by 2 bases, with 13 bases between. The DNA of the CDR3 is TGCGCCACCAGGGGGGGGCTCACAGATACGCAGTATTTT. Encoded protein: CATRGGLTDTQYF.

This clone turned up a few times. J is TRBJ2-7 and V is TRBV2; D is undetermined. Germline V gives CDR1 SNHLY, CDR2 FYNNEI. V shed 4 bases and J shed 5 bases, with 12 bases lying between them. The CDR3 contains 13 residues. The CDR3 bases are TGTGCCAGCAGTGTTAGGTGGACGGACGAGCAGTACTTC. Its protein product is CASSVRWTDEQYF. Supplemented by reference TRBV2 and TRBJ2-7, the full variable domain reads EPEVTQTPSHQVTQMGQEVILRCVPISNHLYFYWYRQILGQKVEFLVSFYNNEISEKSEIFDDQFSVERPDGSNFTLKIRSTKLEDSAMYFCASSVRWTDEQYFGPGTRLTVT.

CDR3 region: CASSQVHSRSSLHF. The CDR3 DNA sequence: TGCGCCAGCAGCCAAGTACACAGTAGGTCATCCCTCCACTTT. The chain has TRBV4-3 and TRBJ1-6; unclear D gene. The CDR3 runs 14 residues. V was shortened by 1 base and J by 14 bases, with 15 bases between the two germline ends. The germline V gene has CDR1 LGHNA and CDR2 YSLEER.

The chain is built from TRBV10-3 and TRBJ1-5; TRBD1 agrees at 10 bases. The CDR3 loop spans 18 amino acids. Unmatched junction bases numbered 8, after V lost 3 bases and J lost 0 bases. The germline V gene has CDR1 ENHRY and CDR2 SYGVKD. The CDR3 spells CAISDGLRDRGSNQPQHF. Written as DNA, the CDR3 is TGTGCCATCAGTGATGGCCTCCGGGACAGGGGTAGCAATCAGCCCCAGCATTTT.

Only a few counts were recorded for this clone. The V and J genes are TRBV6-5 and TRBJ1-4; D is unclear. CDR3 length: 15 amino acids. Trimming stripped 6 bases from V and 0 bases from J, with 11 bases between. Germline V gene lookup returns CDR1 MNHEY and CDR2 SVGAGI. In DNA form, the CDR3 reads TGTGCCAGCAGACGAGCGGGAGCAACTAATGAAAAACTGTTTTTT. Its translation is CASRRAGATNEKLFF.

The V gene is TRBV2, the J gene TRBJ2-1; no definite D call. Deletions cut 3 bases from V and 5 bases from J, with 8 bases between. CDR3 length equals 13 residues. Germline assignment: CDR1 SNHLY and CDR2 FYNNEI. The CDR3 nucleotides read TGTGCCAGCAGTGACGAGGCACACAATGAGCAGTTCTTC. Translation gives CASSDEAHNEQFF.

V and J are TRBV5-1 and TRBJ1-1; D is ambiguous. Trimming cost V 0 bases and J 0 bases, with 9 bases left between them. The V gene's germline CDR1 is SGHRS and CDR2 YFSETQ. CDR3 length equals 15 residues. The CDR3 DNA reads as TGCGCCAGCAGCTTGGCTGGGTCCTTGAACACTGAAGCTTTCTTT. It translates to CASSLAGSLNTEAFF.